This T cell receptor (beta chain) was identified during a study of T cell repertoires in cytomegalovirus infection. The CDR3 loop spans 12 amino acids. Germline V lookup: CDR1 DFQATT, CDR2 SNEGSKA (reference sequence). MiXCR was run by TCRdb on the reads, yielding one entry per CDR3 protein. The sample consists of about 260,000 distinct CDR3 sequences, roughly an eighth of them appearing once. The source is a human donor in good health (CMV status not recorded). Some clones in this sample may be carry-over from other donors' samples. Specimen: PBMCs. This rearrangement joins TRBV20-1 to TRBJ2-1, with D perhaps TRBD1 (6 bases). This CDR3 reads CRGWGGTNEQFF. CDR3 sequence (DNA): TGCAGGGGCTGGGGTGGGACAAATGAGCAGTTCTTC.